This T cell receptor beta chain stems from a study of CD8 T cells in ankylosing spondylitis. Making the TCR beta libraries involved quantitative 5'-RACE with molecular barcodes. TCRdb re-called the 5' RACE reads with MiXCR, one entry per CDR3 protein. The sample yields approximately 210,000 distinct CDR3 sequences, around 13% seen once. Trimming at V came to 1 base and at J to 10 bases, leaving 11 bases not matched to a gene. This CDR3 contains 16 residues. CDR1 is SGHRS, CDR2 YFSETQ, per germline. The sequence derives from a male donor with ankylosing spondylitis or in good health (not recorded which). V is TRBV5-1 and J is TRBJ2-1, with 10 bases that match TRBD2. The source material was blood, either unsorted or a sorted T cell fraction (not recorded which). The CDR3, as DNA: TGCGCCAGCAGCTTGCAATCCCTAGCGGGAGTTCAGGAGCAGTTCTTC. Its protein is CASSLQSLAGVQEQFF.